A selection of T cell receptor beta chains follows, all from one sample in a study of CD8+CD57+ T cells in acquired aplastic anemia. TCRdb reanalysed the reads using MiXCR and keeps one entry per CDR3 protein. The sample lists around 33,000 distinct CDR3 sequences, more than 75% occurring once. Specimen: sorted CD4+, CD8+, or CD8+CD57+ T cells (not recorded which) from PBMCs. The origin of the receptors is a human donor in good health, serving as a control. CDR3s include the opening cysteine and the closing phenylalanine or tryptophan. D genes are given only for firm matches. Only some rows state a clone size, as once, few, many or a class for expanded clones.

v_call: TRBV19; j_call: TRBJ2-2; clone_size: -; d_call: -; cdr3_nt: TGTGCCAGTAGTTGGGGCCCTGCCGGGGAGCTGTTTTTT; cdr3_aa: CASSWGPAGELFF
v_call: TRBV24-1; j_call: TRBJ1-5; clone_size: few; d_call: TRBD1; cdr3_nt: TGTGCCACCAGTGATGAAGGGGGCAGGCAGCCCCAGCATTTT; cdr3_aa: CATSDEGGRQPQHF
v_call: TRBV29-1; j_call: TRBJ1-2; clone_size: few; d_call: -; cdr3_nt: TGCAGCGTTGCGGAATTCGACTATGGCTACACCTTC; cdr3_aa: CSVAEFDYGYTF
v_call: TRBV20-1; j_call: TRBJ2-2; clone_size: -; d_call: -; cdr3_nt: TGCAGTGCCCAAGGAGAACTTAACACCGGGGAGCTGTTTTTT; cdr3_aa: CSAQGELNTGELFF
v_call: TRBV5-1; j_call: TRBJ2-5; clone_size: medium-sized; d_call: -; cdr3_nt: TGCGCCAGCAGCTTGGCGGGGGCGGCACAAGAGACCCAGTACTTC; cdr3_aa: CASSLAGAAQETQYF
v_call: TRBV9; j_call: TRBJ1-6; clone_size: -; d_call: TRBD1; cdr3_nt: TGTGCCAGCAGCCGAGGACAGGGGCCCTTTAATTCACCCCTCCACTTT; cdr3_aa: CASSRGQGPFNSPLHF
v_call: TRBV15; j_call: TRBJ2-1; clone_size: -; d_call: TRBD1; cdr3_nt: TGTGCCACCAGCAGACCGGGACAGCCCTCTCTTGAGCAGTTCTTC; cdr3_aa: CATSRPGQPSLEQFF
v_call: TRBV7-9; j_call: TRBJ2-7; clone_size: -; d_call: -; cdr3_nt: TGTGCCAGCTCACAAGGGCAGGACAACGAGCAGTACTTC; cdr3_aa: CASSQGQDNEQYF
v_call: TRBV7-2; j_call: TRBJ2-3; clone_size: few; d_call: -; cdr3_nt: TGTGCCAGCAGCTTAGAACACACAGATACGCAGTATTTT; cdr3_aa: CASSLEHTDTQYF
v_call: TRBV7-6; j_call: TRBJ2-1; clone_size: -; d_call: -; cdr3_nt: TGTGCCAGCAGCAGGGGGGCCCTTACCTACAATGAGCAGTTCTTC; cdr3_aa: CASSRGALTYNEQFF
v_call: TRBV7-2; j_call: TRBJ1-5; clone_size: -; d_call: -; cdr3_nt: TGTGCCAGCAGCTTATCAGGGAATCAGCCCCAGCATTTT; cdr3_aa: CASSLSGNQPQHF
v_call: TRBV10-3; j_call: TRBJ2-7; clone_size: -; d_call: TRBD1; cdr3_nt: TGTGCCATCAGTGAGTCCGGACAGGGGGCCTACGAGCAGTACTTC; cdr3_aa: CAISESGQGAYEQYF
v_call: TRBV19; j_call: TRBJ1-2; clone_size: -; d_call: -; cdr3_nt: TGTGCCAGGATCAGGGGTAACTATGGCTACACCTTC; cdr3_aa: CARIRGNYGYTF
v_call: TRBV12-3/TRBV12-4; j_call: TRBJ1-2; clone_size: few; d_call: TRBD1; cdr3_nt: TGTGCCAGCAGTAAGACAGGGAACTATGGCTACACCTTC; cdr3_aa: CASSKTGNYGYTF
v_call: TRBV5-1; j_call: TRBJ2-3; clone_size: -; d_call: TRBD1; cdr3_nt: TGCGCCAGCAGCTGGGACAGAAACACAGATACGCAGTATTTT; cdr3_aa: CASSWDRNTDTQYF
v_call: TRBV2; j_call: TRBJ2-2; clone_size: -; d_call: -; cdr3_nt: TGTGCCAGCAGTGAGGGTCAGAACACCGGGGAGCTGTTTTTT; cdr3_aa: CASSEGQNTGELFF
v_call: TRBV7-9; j_call: TRBJ2-7; clone_size: medium-sized; d_call: TRBD2; cdr3_nt: TGTGCCAGCAGCTTAGAGCTAGCGGGCTACGAGCAGTACTTC; cdr3_aa: CASSLELAGYEQYF
v_call: TRBV12-3/TRBV12-4; j_call: TRBJ2-3; clone_size: -; d_call: -; cdr3_nt: TGTGCCAGCAGTGATCGCACAGATACGCAGTATTTT; cdr3_aa: CASSDRTDTQYF
v_call: TRBV4-2; j_call: TRBJ1-1; clone_size: -; d_call: -; cdr3_nt: TGTGCCAGCAGCTTAGGTTCCCTGAACACTGAAGCTTTCTTT; cdr3_aa: CASSLGSLNTEAFF
v_call: TRBV10-3; j_call: TRBJ1-1; clone_size: -; d_call: -; cdr3_nt: TGTGCCATCAGTGGACAGCCGAACACTGAAGCTTTCTTT; cdr3_aa: CAISGQPNTEAFF
v_call: TRBV10-2; j_call: TRBJ1-2; clone_size: -; d_call: -; cdr3_nt: TGCGCCAGCAGTGATTCAAAGGGGAGTGGTAATGGCTACACCTTC; cdr3_aa: CASSDSKGSGNGYTF
v_call: TRBV15; j_call: TRBJ2-7; clone_size: -; d_call: -; cdr3_nt: TGTGCCACCAGCAGAGATCTAGAGACCCAGTACTTT; cdr3_aa: CATSRDLETQYF
v_call: TRBV10-3; j_call: TRBJ1-2; clone_size: few; d_call: -; cdr3_nt: TGTGCCATCAGCCCGCAGGCAGGGAATGGCTACACCTTC; cdr3_aa: CAISPQAGNGYTF
v_call: TRBV10-3; j_call: TRBJ1-2; clone_size: -; d_call: -; cdr3_nt: TGTGCCATCACCGGGGGCGGGGGGCAGGTGAACGGCTACACCTTC; cdr3_aa: CAITGGGGQVNGYTF
v_call: TRBV19; j_call: TRBJ2-4; clone_size: -; d_call: -; cdr3_nt: TGTGCCAGTAGTATAGAGGGAGGCGTTCAAAACATTCAGTACTTC; cdr3_aa: CASSIEGGVQNIQYF
v_call: TRBV2; j_call: TRBJ1-6; clone_size: -; d_call: TRBD1; cdr3_nt: TGTGCCAGCAGTGGACAGGGGACACATTCACCCCTCCACTTT; cdr3_aa: CASSGQGTHSPLHF
v_call: TRBV2; j_call: TRBJ1-5; clone_size: -; d_call: -; cdr3_nt: TGTGCCAGCAGTCTTAGCAATCAGCCCCAGCATTTT; cdr3_aa: CASSLSNQPQHF
v_call: TRBV7-9; j_call: TRBJ1-1; clone_size: -; d_call: -; cdr3_nt: TGTGCCAGCAGTCTACCAAGCCTCACTGAAGCTTTCTTT; cdr3_aa: CASSLPSLTEAFF
v_call: TRBV6-5; j_call: TRBJ2-7; clone_size: -; d_call: TRBD1; cdr3_nt: TGTGCCAGCAGTTACTCTGAACAGGGGAGAAGGGAGCAGTACTTC; cdr3_aa: CASSYSEQGRREQYF
v_call: TRBV5-1; j_call: TRBJ2-7; clone_size: -; d_call: -; cdr3_nt: TGCGCCAGCAGCTTGGCCCCCTCCTACGAGCAGTACTTC; cdr3_aa: CASSLAPSYEQYF
v_call: TRBV6-5; j_call: TRBJ2-7; clone_size: -; d_call: -; cdr3_nt: TGTGCCAGCAGTTACTTACAGGGCTACGAGCAGTACTTC; cdr3_aa: CASSYLQGYEQYF
v_call: TRBV7-9; j_call: TRBJ2-5; clone_size: -; d_call: -; cdr3_nt: TGTGCCAGCAGCTACAGGGTAATAGAGACCCAGTACTTC; cdr3_aa: CASSYRVIETQYF
v_call: TRBV7-9; j_call: TRBJ1-1; clone_size: medium-sized; d_call: -; cdr3_nt: TGTGCCAGCAGCTTAGGAGTCACTGAAGCTTTCTTT; cdr3_aa: CASSLGVTEAFF
v_call: TRBV10-3; j_call: TRBJ1-1; clone_size: -; d_call: -; cdr3_nt: TGTGCCAACAGACAGGAAAAAAACACTGAAGCTTTCTTT; cdr3_aa: CANRQEKNTEAFF
v_call: TRBV25-1; j_call: TRBJ2-5; clone_size: -; d_call: TRBD2; cdr3_nt: TGTGCCAGCAGTGAGGGTGGAGCGGGAGGAGTGGAGACCCAGTACTTC; cdr3_aa: CASSEGGAGGVETQYF
v_call: TRBV6-4; j_call: TRBJ2-7; clone_size: -; d_call: -; cdr3_nt: TGTGCCAGCAGTTACAATCAGGGTGGCGAGCAGTACTTC; cdr3_aa: CASSYNQGGEQYF